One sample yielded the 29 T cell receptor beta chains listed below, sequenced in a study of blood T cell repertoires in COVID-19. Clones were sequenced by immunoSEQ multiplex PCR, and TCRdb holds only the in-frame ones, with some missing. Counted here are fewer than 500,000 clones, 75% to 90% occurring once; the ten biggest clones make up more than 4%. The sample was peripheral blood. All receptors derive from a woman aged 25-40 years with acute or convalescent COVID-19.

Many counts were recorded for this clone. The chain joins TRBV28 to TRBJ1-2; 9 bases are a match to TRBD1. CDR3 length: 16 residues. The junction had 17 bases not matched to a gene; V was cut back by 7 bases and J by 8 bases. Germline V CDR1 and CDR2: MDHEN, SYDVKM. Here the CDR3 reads CASNPPGTGRSGGYTF. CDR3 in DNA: TGTGCCAGCAACCCGCCCGGGACAGGGAGGTCGGGCGGCTACACCTTC.

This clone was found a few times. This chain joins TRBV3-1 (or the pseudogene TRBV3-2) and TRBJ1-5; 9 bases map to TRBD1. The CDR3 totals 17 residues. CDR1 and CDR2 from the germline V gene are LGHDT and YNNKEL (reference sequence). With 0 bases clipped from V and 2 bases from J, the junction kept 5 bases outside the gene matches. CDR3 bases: TGTGCCAGCAGCCAAGATCTAAGGACAGGGGGCAATCAGCCCCAGCATTTT. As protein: CASSQDLRTGGNQPQHF.

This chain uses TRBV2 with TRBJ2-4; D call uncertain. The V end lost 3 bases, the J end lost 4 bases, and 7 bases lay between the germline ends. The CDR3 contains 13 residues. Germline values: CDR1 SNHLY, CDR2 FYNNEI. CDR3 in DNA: TGTGCCAGCAGTGATGGGCAGAAAAACATTCAGTACTTC. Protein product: CASSDGQKNIQYF.

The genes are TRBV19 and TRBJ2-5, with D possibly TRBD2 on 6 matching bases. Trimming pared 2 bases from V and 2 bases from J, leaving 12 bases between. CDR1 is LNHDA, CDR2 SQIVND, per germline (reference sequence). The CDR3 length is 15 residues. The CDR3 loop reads CASSIREAGQETQYF. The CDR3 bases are TGTGCCAGTAGTATAAGAGAGGCGGGACAAGAGACCCAGTACTTC.

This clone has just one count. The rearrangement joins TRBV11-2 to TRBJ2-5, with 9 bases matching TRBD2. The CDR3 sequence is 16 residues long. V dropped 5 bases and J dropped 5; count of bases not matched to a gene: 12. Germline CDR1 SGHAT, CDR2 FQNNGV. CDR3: CASSLRSTSGLETQYF. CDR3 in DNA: TGTGCCAGCAGCCTTCGTTCAACTAGCGGGTTGGAGACCCAGTACTTC.

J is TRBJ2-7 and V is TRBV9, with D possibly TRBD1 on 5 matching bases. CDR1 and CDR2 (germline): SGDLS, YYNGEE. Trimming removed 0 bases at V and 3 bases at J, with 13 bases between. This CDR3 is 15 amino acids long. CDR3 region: CASSVEPGKIYEQYF. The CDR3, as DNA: TGTGCCAGCAGCGTAGAACCAGGGAAAATCTACGAGCAGTACTTC.

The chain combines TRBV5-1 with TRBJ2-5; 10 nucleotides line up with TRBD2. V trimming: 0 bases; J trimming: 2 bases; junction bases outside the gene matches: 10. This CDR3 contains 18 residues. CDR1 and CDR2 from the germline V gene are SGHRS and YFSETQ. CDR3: CASSLASGVGLAQETQYF. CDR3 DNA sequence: TGCGCCAGCAGCTTGGCTTCGGGTGTGGGACTAGCGCAAGAGACCCAGTACTTC.

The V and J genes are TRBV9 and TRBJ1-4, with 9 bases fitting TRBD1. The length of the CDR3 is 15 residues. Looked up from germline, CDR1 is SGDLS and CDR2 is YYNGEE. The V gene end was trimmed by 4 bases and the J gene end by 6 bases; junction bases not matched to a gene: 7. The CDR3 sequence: CASSIRTGEYEKLFF. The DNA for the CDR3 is TGTGCCAGCAGCATCCGGACAGGGGAGTATGAAAAACTGTTTTTT.

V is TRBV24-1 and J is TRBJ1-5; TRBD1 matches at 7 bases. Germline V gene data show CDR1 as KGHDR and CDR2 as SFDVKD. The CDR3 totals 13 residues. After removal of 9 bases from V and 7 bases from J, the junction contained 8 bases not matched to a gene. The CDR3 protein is CATQDREGQPQHF. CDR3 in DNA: TGTGCCACCCAAGACAGGGAAGGGCAGCCCCAGCATTTT.

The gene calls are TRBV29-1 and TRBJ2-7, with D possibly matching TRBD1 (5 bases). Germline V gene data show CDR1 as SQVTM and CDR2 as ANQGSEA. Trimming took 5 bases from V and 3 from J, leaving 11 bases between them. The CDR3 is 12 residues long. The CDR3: CSVQATGYEQYF. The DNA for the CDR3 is TGCAGCGTTCAGGCCACAGGCTACGAGCAGTACTTC.

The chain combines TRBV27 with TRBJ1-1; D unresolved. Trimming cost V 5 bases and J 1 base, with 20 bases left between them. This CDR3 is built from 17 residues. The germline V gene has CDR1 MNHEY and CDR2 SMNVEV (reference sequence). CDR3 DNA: TGTGCCAGCAGTACTAAAGGCCGAGGGAGATGGAACACTGAAGCTTTCTTT. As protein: CASSTKGRGRWNTEAFF.

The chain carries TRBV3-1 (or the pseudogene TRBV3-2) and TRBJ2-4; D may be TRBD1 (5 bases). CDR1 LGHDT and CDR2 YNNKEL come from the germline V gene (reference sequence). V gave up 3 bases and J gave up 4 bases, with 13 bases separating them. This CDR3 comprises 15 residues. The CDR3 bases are TGTGCCAGCAGCCACTCACTCCAGGGAAAAAACATTCAGTACTTC. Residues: CASSHSLQGKNIQYF.

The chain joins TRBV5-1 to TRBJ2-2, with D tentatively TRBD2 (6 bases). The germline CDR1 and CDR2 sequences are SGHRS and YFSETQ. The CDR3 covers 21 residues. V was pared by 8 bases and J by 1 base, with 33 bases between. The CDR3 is CARGPVPGLPPPARNTGELFF. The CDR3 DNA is TGCGCCAGGGGCCCCGTACCGGGACTTCCCCCCCCCGCTCGGAACACCGGGGAGCTGTTTTTT.

CDR3 in amino acids: CASSEEGGDYQETQYF. In DNA form, the CDR3 reads TGTGCCAGCAGTGAGGAGGGCGGAGATTACCAAGAGACCCAGTACTTC. The chain has TRBV2 and TRBJ2-5; D is possibly TRBD2 (6 bases). In germline, CDR1 is SNHLY, CDR2 FYNNEI. CDR3 length: 16 residues. V lost 3 bases and J lost 0, with 14 bases in between.

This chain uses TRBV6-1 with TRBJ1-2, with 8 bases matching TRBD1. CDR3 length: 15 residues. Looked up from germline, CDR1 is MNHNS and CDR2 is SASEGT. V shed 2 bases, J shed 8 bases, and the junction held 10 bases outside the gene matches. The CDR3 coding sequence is TGTGCCAGCAGTGAAAAACGTCAGGGGGCAAAAGGCTACACCTTC. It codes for CASSEKRQGAKGYTF.

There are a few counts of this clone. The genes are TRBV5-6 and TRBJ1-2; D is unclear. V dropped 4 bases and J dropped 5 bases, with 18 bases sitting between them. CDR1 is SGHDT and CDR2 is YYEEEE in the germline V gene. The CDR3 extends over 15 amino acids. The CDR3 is CASSPRVRIPYGYTF. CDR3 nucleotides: TGTGCCAGCAGCCCCCGGGTAAGGATACCTTATGGCTACACCTTC.

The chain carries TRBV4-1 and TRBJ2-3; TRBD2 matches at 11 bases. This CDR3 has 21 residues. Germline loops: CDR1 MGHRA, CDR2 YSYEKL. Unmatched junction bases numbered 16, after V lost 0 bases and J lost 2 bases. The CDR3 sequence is CASSQDSASGGFRPFTDTQYF. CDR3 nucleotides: TGCGCCAGCAGCCAAGATTCAGCTAGCGGGGGGTTCAGACCCTTCACAGATACGCAGTATTTT.

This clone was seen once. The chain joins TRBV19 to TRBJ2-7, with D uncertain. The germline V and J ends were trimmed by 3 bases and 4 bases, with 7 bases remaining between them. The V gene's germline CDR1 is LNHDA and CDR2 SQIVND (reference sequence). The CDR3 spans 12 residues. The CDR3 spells CASSMTSYEQYF. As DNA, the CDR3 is TGTGCCAGTAGTATGACAAGTTACGAGCAGTACTTC.

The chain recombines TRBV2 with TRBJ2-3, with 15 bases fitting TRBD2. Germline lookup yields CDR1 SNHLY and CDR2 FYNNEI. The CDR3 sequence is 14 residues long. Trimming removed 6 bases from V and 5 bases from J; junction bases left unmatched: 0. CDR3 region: CASRGLAGGDTQYF. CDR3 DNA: TGTGCCAGCAGGGGACTAGCGGGGGGAGATACGCAGTATTTT.

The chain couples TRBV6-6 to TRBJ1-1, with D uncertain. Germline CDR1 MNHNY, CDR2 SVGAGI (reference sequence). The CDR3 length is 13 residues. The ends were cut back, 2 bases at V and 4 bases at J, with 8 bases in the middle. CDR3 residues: CASSYIGGTEAFF. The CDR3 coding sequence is TGTGCCAGCAGTTACATAGGAGGCACTGAAGCTTTCTTT.

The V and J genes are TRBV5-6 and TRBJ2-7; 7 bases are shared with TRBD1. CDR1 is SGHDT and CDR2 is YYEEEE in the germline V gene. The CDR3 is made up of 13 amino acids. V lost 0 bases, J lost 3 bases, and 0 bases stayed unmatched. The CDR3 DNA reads TGTGCCAGCAGCTTGGACAGGGGCTACGAGCAGTACTTC. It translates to CASSLDRGYEQYF.

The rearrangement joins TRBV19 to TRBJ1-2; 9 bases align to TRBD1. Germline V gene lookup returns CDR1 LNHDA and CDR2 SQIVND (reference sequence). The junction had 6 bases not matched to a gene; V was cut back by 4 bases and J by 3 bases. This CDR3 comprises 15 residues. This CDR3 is CASSTWDRADYGYTF. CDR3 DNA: TGTGCCAGTAGTACTTGGGACAGGGCTGACTATGGCTACACCTTC.

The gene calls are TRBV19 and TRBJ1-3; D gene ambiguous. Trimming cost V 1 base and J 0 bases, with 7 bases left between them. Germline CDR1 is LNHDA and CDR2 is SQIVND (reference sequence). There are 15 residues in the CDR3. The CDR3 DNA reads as TGTGCCAGTAGTATAGGGGCGAGCTCTGGAAACACCATATATTTT. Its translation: CASSIGASSGNTIYF.

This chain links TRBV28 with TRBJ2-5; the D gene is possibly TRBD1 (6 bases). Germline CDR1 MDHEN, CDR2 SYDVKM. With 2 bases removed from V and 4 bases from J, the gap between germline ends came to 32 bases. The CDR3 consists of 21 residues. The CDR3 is CASSLGRHGQGLLSLGETQYF. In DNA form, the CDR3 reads TGTGCCAGCAGTTTAGGTAGGCACGGGCAGGGGCTTTTGTCTTTGGGAGAGACCCAGTACTTC.

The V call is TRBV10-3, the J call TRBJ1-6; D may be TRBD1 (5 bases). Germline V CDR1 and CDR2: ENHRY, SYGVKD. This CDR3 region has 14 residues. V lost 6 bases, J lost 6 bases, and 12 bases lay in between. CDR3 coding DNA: TGTGCCATCAGGGAAACAGGATCTAATTCACCCCTCCACTTT. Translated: CAIRETGSNSPLHF.

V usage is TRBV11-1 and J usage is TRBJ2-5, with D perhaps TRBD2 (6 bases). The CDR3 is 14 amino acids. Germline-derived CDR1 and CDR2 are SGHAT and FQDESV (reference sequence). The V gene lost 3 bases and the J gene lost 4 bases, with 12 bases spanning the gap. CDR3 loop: CASSFGGTRETQYF. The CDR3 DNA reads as TGTGCCAGCAGCTTCGGGGGTACTAGAGAGACCCAGTACTTC.

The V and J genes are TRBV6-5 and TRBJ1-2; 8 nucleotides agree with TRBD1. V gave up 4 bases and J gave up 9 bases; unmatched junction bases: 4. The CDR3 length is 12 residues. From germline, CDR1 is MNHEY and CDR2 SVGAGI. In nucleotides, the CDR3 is TGTGCCAGCAGTTCATACAGGGGGAGCTACACCTTC. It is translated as CASSSYRGSYTF.

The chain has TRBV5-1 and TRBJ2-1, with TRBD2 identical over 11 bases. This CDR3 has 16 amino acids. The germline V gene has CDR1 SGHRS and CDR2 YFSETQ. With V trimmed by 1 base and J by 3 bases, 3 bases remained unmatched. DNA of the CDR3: TGCGCCAGCAGCTTGCCAACTAGCGGGGGCTACAATGAGCAGTTCTTC. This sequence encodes CASSLPTSGGYNEQFF.

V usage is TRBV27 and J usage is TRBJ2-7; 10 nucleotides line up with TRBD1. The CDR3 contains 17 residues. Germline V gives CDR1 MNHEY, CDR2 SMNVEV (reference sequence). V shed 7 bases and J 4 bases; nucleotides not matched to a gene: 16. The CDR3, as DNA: TGTGCCAGCACCCCCATGGGATGGACAGGGGGGACATACGAGCAGTACTTC. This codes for CASTPMGWTGGTYEQYF.